This passage covers 17 T cell receptor beta chains from one sample sequenced in a study of OX40 agonist ivuxolimab in advanced cancers. The repertoire was sequenced with immunoSEQ multiplex PCR; TCRdb's copy has only in-frame clones and lacks some. Counted here are roughly 58,000 clones, around 85% occurring once; the ten biggest clones make up roughly 0.77%. Specimen: CD4+ or CD8+ T cells sorted from blood, collected in a trial of the OX40 agonist ivuxolimab. The receptor source for this set is an adult with an advanced solid tumor such as melanoma, head and neck, liver or kidney cancer.

Here the CDR3 DNA reads TGTGCCAGCAGCGTAGTGGGGCGGGAGACCCAGTACTTC. This codes for CASSVVGRETQYF. This sequence joins TRBV9 and TRBJ2-5; D is perhaps TRBD1 (5 bases). Germline V gene data show CDR1 as SGDLS and CDR2 as YYNGEE. Deletions cut 0 bases from V and 5 bases from J, with 8 bases between. This CDR3 is 13 amino acids long.

J is TRBJ2-2 and V is TRBV30; 7 bases agree with TRBD2. The CDR3 is 16 residues long. CDR1 is GTSNPN and CDR2 is SVGIG in the germline V gene (reference sequence). V lost 0 bases to trimming and J lost 0 bases; unmatched junction nucleotides: 4. CDR3 DNA sequence: TGTGCCTGGAGTGTGGTCAGCGGGACGAACACCGGGGAGCTGTTTTTT. It yields the protein CAWSVVSGTNTGELFF. Drawing the rest from reference TRBV30 and TRBJ2-2, the complete variable domain is SQTIHQWPATLVQPVGSPLSLECTVEGTSNPNLYWYRQAAGRGLQLLFYSVGIGQISSEVPQNLSASRPQDRQFILSSKKLLLSDSGFYLCAWSVVSGTNTGELFFGEGSRLTVL.

The chain joins TRBV19 to TRBJ2-7, with D possibly TRBD2 on 5 matching bases. The CDR3 length is 13 residues. CDR1 and CDR2 (germline): LNHDA, SQIVND (reference sequence). V lost 3 bases and J lost 5, with 11 bases in between. CDR3 loop: CASSMRGPNEQYF. For the CDR3, the DNA is TGTGCCAGTAGTATGCGAGGGCCTAACGAGCAGTACTTC.

V gene TRBV6-5 combines with J gene TRBJ1-5, with 9 positions matching TRBD1. Unmatched junction bases numbered 5, after V lost 5 bases and J lost 3 bases. Germline V gives CDR1 MNHEY, CDR2 SVGAGI. CDR3 length: 15 amino acids. This CDR3 is CASSLDRGYNQPQHF. The CDR3 coding sequence is TGTGCCAGCAGTCTGGACAGGGGCTACAATCAGCCCCAGCATTTT.

The chain uses TRBV19 and TRBJ1-1; possible D gene TRBD1, 5 bases. This CDR3 is 14 amino acids long. The V end was cut by 7 bases, the J end by 4 bases, with 16 bases between. Per germline, CDR1 LNHDA and CDR2 SQIVND (reference sequence). CDR3 protein: CASTPPLRATEAFF. CDR3 DNA sequence: TGTGCCAGTACCCCCCCCCTCAGGGCCACTGAAGCTTTCTTT. The full variable domain, completed using reference TRBV19 and TRBJ1-1, is DGGITQSPKYLFRKEGQNVTLSCEQNLNHDAMYWYRQDPGQGLRLIYYSQIVNDFQKGDIAEGYSVSREKKESFPLTVTSAQKNPTAFYLCASTPPLRATEAFFGQGTRLTVV.

The J gene is TRBJ2-7, the V gene TRBV4-1; 10 bases line up with TRBD2. Per germline, CDR1 MGHRA and CDR2 YSYEKL. Trimming took 0 bases from V and 2 from J; bases not matched to a gene: 7. This CDR3 spans 17 amino acids. Here the CDR3 reads CASSQDPRTSGPYEQYF. The CDR3, as DNA: TGCGCCAGCAGCCAAGATCCTCGGACTAGCGGCCCCTACGAGCAGTACTTC.

The chain has TRBV11-2 and TRBJ2-2, with a possible D match to TRBD1 (5 bases). Germline lookup yields CDR1 SGHAT and CDR2 FQNNGV. Trimming took 5 bases from V and 6 from J, leaving 10 bases between them. The CDR3 covers 13 residues. This chain's CDR3 is CASSLRTSGELFF. The CDR3 nucleotides read TGTGCCAGCAGCCTTCGGACATCCGGGGAGCTGTTTTTT.

The V gene is TRBV9, the J gene TRBJ2-3; 10 nucleotides align to TRBD2. Trimming removed 4 bases from V and 1 base from J; junction bases left unmatched: 9. CDR1 is SGDLS, CDR2 YYNGEE, per germline. This CDR3 has 17 amino acids. CDR3 loop: CASSPRDLAGGTDTQYF. Written as DNA, the CDR3 is TGTGCCAGCAGCCCCAGGGACCTAGCGGGGGGCACAGATACGCAGTATTTT.

The J gene is TRBJ1-2, the V gene TRBV10-3, with TRBD1 as a possible D gene (6 bases). The CDR3 has 13 amino acids. V lost 7 bases and J lost 6, with 15 bases in between. Germline values: CDR1 ENHRY, CDR2 SYGVKD. CDR3 nucleotides: TGTGCCATCAATACACAGGGTTCCGATGGCTACACCTTC. Encoded protein: CAINTQGSDGYTF.

This sequence joins TRBV18 and TRBJ2-7; TRBD1 aligns across 7 bases. Per the germline V gene, CDR1 is KGHSH and CDR2 is LQKENI. This CDR3 is 15 amino acids long. J was trimmed by 2 bases and V by 4 bases; bases with no gene match: 8. The DNA of the CDR3 is TGTGCCAGCTCACAACAACAGGGGACCCCCTACGAGCAGTACTTC. Encoded protein: CASSQQQGTPYEQYF. Supplemented by reference TRBV18 and TRBJ2-7, the full variable domain reads NAGVMQNPRHLVRRRGQEARLRCSPMKGHSHVYWYRQLPEEGLKFMVYLQKENIIDESGMPKERFSAEFPKEGPSILRIQQVVRGDSAAYFCASSQQQGTPYEQYFGPGTRLTVT.

V gene TRBV5-1 combines with J gene TRBJ2-5; 8 bases line up with TRBD1. This CDR3 is 14 amino acids long. Germline CDR1 SGHRS, CDR2 YFSETQ. The junction had 8 bases not matched to a gene; V was cut back by 4 bases and J by 6 bases. CDR3 sequence: CASSLGQGAKTQYF. The CDR3 DNA follows: TGCGCCAGCAGCCTGGGCCAGGGGGCGAAGACCCAGTACTTC.

This clone was detected once. The chain employs TRBV20-1 and TRBJ2-7; tentatively, D is TRBD2 (6 bases). The CDR3 sequence is 11 residues long. The V gene lost 5 bases and the J gene lost 3 bases, with 8 bases spanning the gap. CDR1 is DFQATT and CDR2 is SNEGSKA in the germline V gene (reference sequence). The CDR3, as DNA: TGCAGTGCTGGGGACTTCTACGAGCAGTACTTC. Translation gives CSAGDFYEQYF.

The chain employs TRBV5-1 and TRBJ2-3, with D perhaps matching TRBD1 or TRBD2 (5 bases each). V gave up 0 bases and J gave up 6 bases, with 14 bases separating them. CDR3 size: 15 residues. Germline lookup yields CDR1 SGHRS and CDR2 YFSETQ. This CDR3 reads CASSLEGTGRDTQYF. CDR3 coding DNA: TGCGCCAGCAGCTTGGAGGGGACGGGGCGGGATACGCAGTATTTT.

V gene TRBV15 combines with J gene TRBJ2-5; tentatively, D is TRBD1 (6 bases). The V gene lost 5 bases and the J gene lost 0 bases, with 13 bases spanning the gap. CDR3 length equals 15 residues. Germline CDR1 reads LNHNV; CDR2 reads YYDKDF (reference sequence). Here the CDR3 DNA reads TGTGCCACCAGCGGGACAAGAGAGGACCAAGAGACCCAGTACTTC. Protein product: CATSGTREDQETQYF.

The count of this clone is one. V gene TRBV30 combines with J gene TRBJ2-3; tentatively, D is TRBD1 (6 bases). From germline, CDR1 is GTSNPN and CDR2 SVGIG (reference sequence). Trimming cost V 3 bases and J 6 bases, with 16 bases left between them. This CDR3 region has 14 residues. The CDR3 sequence is CAWRARGFRDTQYF. The CDR3 region has the DNA TGTGCCTGGAGGGCCAGGGGTTTCAGGGATACGCAGTATTTT.

The rearrangement links TRBV9 to TRBJ2-3, with D unresolved. The CDR3 length is 14 residues. The germline gives CDR1 SGDLS, CDR2 YYNGEE. Trimming pared 0 bases from V and 2 bases from J, leaving 7 bases between. Here the CDR3 DNA reads TGTGCCAGCAGCGTAGCGTTAGACACAGATACGCAGTATTTT. It codes for CASSVALDTDTQYF.

Here the CDR3 reads CASSIRQERGYTF. CDR3 nucleotides: TGTGCCAGCAGCATTAGACAGGAACGCGGCTACACCTTC. The chain has TRBV7-2 and TRBJ1-2; D may be TRBD1 (6 bases). V lost 5 bases to trimming and J lost 8 bases, with 15 bases between them. This CDR3 region has 13 residues. The germline V gene has CDR1 SGHTA and CDR2 FQGNSA.